This T cell receptor (beta chain) was identified in a study of cytomegalovirus exposure and HLA in healthy donors. V lost 7 bases and J 10 bases, leaving 19 bases between the germline ends. CDR1 is LNHDA and CDR2 is SQIVND in the germline V gene (reference sequence). The CDR3 totals 13 residues. Primers: 60 Vbeta forward and 13 Jbeta reverse. Here immunoSEQ multiplex PCR was the method, and the copy in TCRdb shows in-frame clones only, minus some. The sample lists roughly 120,000 clones; more than 80% were seen once. A remark on this clone: Its cognate antigen is unknown.

Study-wide results and limits: Per a later analysis, about 15,000 TCR beta sequences showed association with HLA alleles at 0.05 false discovery rate.

The V and J genes are TRBV19 and TRBJ1-1; the D is unclear. This sequence was found in a young man in good health and CMV-seronegative. Sequenced material: PBMCs. The CDR3 DNA is TGTGCCAGTAAACCTAAAGGAGAGAGAAGAGCTTTCTTT. Translation gives CASKPKGERRAFF. Supplemented by reference TRBV19 and TRBJ1-1, the full variable domain reads DGGITQSPKYLFRKEGQNVTLSCEQNLNHDAMYWYRQDPGQGLRLIYYSQIVNDFQKGDIAEGYSVSREKKESFPLTVTSAQKNPTAFYLCASKPKGERRAFFGQGTRLTVV.